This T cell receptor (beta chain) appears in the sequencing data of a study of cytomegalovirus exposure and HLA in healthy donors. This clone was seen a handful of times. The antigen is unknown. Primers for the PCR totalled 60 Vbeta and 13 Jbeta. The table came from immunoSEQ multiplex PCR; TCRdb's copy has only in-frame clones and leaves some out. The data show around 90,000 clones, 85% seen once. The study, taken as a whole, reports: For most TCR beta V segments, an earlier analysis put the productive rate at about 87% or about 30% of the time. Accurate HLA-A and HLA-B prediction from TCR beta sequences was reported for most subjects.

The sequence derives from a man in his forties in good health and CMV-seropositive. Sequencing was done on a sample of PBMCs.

This CDR3 is CASSQQDRLAKNIQYF. The CDR3 region has the DNA TGCGCCAGCAGCCAACAAGACAGACTAGCCAAAAACATTCAGTACTTC. The chain links TRBV4-1 to TRBJ2-4; D might be TRBD1 (5 bases). The V and J ends lost 2 bases and 0 bases respectively, with 11 bases between them. Looked up from germline, CDR1 is MGHRA and CDR2 is YSYEKL. This CDR3 spans 16 amino acids.